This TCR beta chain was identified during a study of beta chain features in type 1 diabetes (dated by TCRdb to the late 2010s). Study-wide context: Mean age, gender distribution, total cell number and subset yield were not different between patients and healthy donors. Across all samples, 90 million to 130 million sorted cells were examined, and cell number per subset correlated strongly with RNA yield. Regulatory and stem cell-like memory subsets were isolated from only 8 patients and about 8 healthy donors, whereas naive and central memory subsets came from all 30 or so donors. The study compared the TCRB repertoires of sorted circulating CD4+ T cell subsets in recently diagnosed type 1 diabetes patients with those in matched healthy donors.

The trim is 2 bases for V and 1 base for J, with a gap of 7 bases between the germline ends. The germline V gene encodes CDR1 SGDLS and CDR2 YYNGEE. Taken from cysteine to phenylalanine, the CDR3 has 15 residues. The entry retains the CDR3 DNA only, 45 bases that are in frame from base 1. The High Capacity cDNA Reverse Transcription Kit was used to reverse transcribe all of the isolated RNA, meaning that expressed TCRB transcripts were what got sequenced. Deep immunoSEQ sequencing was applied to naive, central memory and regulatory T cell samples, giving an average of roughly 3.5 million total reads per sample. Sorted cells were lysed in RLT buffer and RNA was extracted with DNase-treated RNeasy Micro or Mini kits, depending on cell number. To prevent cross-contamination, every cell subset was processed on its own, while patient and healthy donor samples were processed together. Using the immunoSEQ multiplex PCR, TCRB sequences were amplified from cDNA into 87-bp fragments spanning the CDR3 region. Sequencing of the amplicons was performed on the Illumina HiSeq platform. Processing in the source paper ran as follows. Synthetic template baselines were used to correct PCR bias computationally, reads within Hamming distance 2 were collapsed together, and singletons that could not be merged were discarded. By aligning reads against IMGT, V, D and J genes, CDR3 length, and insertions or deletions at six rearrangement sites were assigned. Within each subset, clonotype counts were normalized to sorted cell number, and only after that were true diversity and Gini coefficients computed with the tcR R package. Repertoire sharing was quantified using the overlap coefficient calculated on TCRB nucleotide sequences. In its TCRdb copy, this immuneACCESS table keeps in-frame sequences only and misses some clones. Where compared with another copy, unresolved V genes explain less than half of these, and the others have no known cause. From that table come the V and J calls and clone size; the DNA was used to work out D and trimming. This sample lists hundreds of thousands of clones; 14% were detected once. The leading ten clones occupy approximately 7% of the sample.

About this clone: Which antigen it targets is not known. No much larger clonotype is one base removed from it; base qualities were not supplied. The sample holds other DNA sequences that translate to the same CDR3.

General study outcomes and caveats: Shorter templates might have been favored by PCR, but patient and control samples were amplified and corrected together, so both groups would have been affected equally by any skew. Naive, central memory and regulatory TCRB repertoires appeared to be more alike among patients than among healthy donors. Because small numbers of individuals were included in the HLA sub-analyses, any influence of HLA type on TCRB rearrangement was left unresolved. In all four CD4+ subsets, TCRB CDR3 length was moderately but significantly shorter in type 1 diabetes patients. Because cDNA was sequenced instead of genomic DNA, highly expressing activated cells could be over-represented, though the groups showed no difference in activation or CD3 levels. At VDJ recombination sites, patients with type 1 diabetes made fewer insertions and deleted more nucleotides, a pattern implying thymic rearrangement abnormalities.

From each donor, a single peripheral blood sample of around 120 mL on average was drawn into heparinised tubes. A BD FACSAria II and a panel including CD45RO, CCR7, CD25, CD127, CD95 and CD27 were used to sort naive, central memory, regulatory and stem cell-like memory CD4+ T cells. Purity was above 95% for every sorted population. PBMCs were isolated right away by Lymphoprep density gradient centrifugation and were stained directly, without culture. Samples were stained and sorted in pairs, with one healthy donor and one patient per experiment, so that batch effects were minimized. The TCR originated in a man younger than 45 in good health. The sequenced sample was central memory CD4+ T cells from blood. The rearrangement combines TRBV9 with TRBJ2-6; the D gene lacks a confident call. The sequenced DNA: TGTGCCAGCAGCGTTGAACCTTCTGGGGCCAACGTCCTGACTTTC. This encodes CASSVEPSGANVLTF.